This T cell receptor beta chain was sequenced for a study of early T cells in non-severe SARS-CoV-2 infection. Study summary: The study sequenced bulk RNA from unsorted whole blood, with chains unpaired.

This clonotype was detected many times. Its target is not known. Study-wide points: A preference for anti-spike CD8 responses marked VDJdb matching, which missed private and CD4 specificities.

Attached unique molecular identifiers marked individual cDNA molecules. One entry per CDR3 protein, called by TCRdb with MiXCR from the 5' RACE reads. Of some 48,000 distinct CDR3 sequences listed, approximately 13% are singletons. The CDR3 is 15 amino acids. Germline V gene data show CDR1 as DFQATT and CDR2 as SNEGSKA (reference sequence). Trimming took off 0 bases at V and 9 bases at J, with 15 bases between the two ends. This TCR derives from an adult who was a healthcare worker with PCR-confirmed SARS-CoV-2 infection or an uninfected control (not recorded which). The sample consisted of whole blood. V usage is TRBV20-1 and J usage is TRBJ1-6; D not resolved. Written as DNA, the CDR3 is TGCAGTGCTAGAGATCCCGCTCATGACGGTTCACCCCTCCACTTT. Its translation: CSARDPAHDGSPLHF.